The 22 T cell receptor beta chains given below trace back to one sample, sequenced in a study of cytomegalovirus exposure and HLA in healthy donors. Amplification used 60 Vbeta primers and 13 Jbeta primers. The repertoire was sequenced with immunoSEQ multiplex PCR; TCRdb's copy has only in-frame clones and lacks some. The sample consists of 80,000 to 130,000 clones, around three quarters of them appearing once. The specimen was PBMCs. The receptor set was obtained from a female donor in good health and CMV-seropositive.

The chain links TRBV4-2 to TRBJ1-2, with TRBD1 identical over 9 bases. The V gene's germline CDR1 is LGHNA and CDR2 YNFKEQ. After removal of 3 bases from V and 4 bases from J, the junction contained 3 bases not matched to a gene. The CDR3 covers 14 residues. The CDR3 region has the DNA TGTGCCAGCAGCCACCCGACAGGGGGCTATGGCTACACCTTC. This translates into CASSHPTGGYGYTF.

The rearrangement links TRBV27 to TRBJ1-2; tentative D call: TRBD1 (6 bases). Trimming took off 5 bases at V and 4 bases at J, with 11 bases between the two ends. The CDR3 has 13 residues. The germline V gene encodes CDR1 MNHEY and CDR2 SMNVEV (reference sequence). CDR3 nucleotide sequence: TGTGCCAGCAGTAACAGGGCCGGCTATGGCTACACCTTC. Translation: CASSNRAGYGYTF.

The chain links TRBV30 to TRBJ2-5; the D gene is possibly TRBD1 (5 bases). From germline, CDR1 is GTSNPN and CDR2 SVGIG (reference sequence). Trimming cost V 1 base and J 7 bases, with 16 bases left between them. The CDR3 contains 14 residues. The CDR3 nucleotides read TGTGCCTGGAGTGAGGGTTCTGTGGGGCGGACCCAGTACTTC. Its protein is CAWSEGSVGRTQYF.

The chain uses TRBV7-2 and TRBJ2-3, with no clear D. Deletions cut 5 bases from V and 3 bases from J, with 9 bases between. This CDR3 has 13 amino acids. The germline V gene has CDR1 SGHTA and CDR2 FQGNSA. The CDR3 here is CASSPKRTDTQYF. The CDR3, as DNA: TGTGCCAGCAGCCCGAAGAGAACAGATACGCAGTATTTT.

V and J are TRBV21-1 and TRBJ2-5; the D call TRBD2 from the table was never checked on the DNA. TRBV21-1 is described as a pseudogene. The CDR3 spans 18 residues. The CDR3 protein is CASSKGVGIGGFKETQYF. CDR3 bases: TGTGCCAGCAGCAAAGGGGTCGGGATCGGGGGATTTAAAGAGACCCAGTACTTC.

The V call is TRBV23-1, the J call TRBJ1-1, with 10 bases identical to TRBD1. Being an ORF, TRBV23-1 has a function that is uncertain. The CDR3 loop spans 12 amino acids. Losses at the gene ends were 6 bases for V and 10 bases for J; bases not matched to a gene: 5. The CDR3 region has the DNA TGCGCCAGCAGAACTGGACAGGGGGGAGCTTTCTTT. Protein sequence: CASRTGQGGAFF.

The V gene is TRBV27, the J gene TRBJ2-5, with 7 positions matching TRBD2. V gave up 6 bases and J gave up 5 bases; unmatched junction bases: 15. CDR3 length: 16 amino acids. Germline CDR1 MNHEY, CDR2 SMNVEV (reference sequence). Written as DNA, the CDR3 is TGTGCCAGCAGCTCCTGGGGGGGTAGGCCGGGCGAGACCCAGTACTTC. It yields the protein CASSSWGGRPGETQYF.

The genes are TRBV29-1 and TRBJ1-2; D might be TRBD1 (6 bases). Trimming cost V 5 bases and J 2 bases, with 15 bases left between them. The CDR3 is 14 amino acids. CDR1 is SQVTM, CDR2 ANQGSEA, per germline. Here the CDR3 reads CSVNPGGQNYGYTF. DNA for the CDR3: TGCAGCGTTAACCCCGGGGGGCAGAACTATGGCTACACCTTC.

This clone was observed a handful of times. The V gene is TRBV5-1, the J gene TRBJ2-3; 13 bases are a match to TRBD2. This CDR3 region has 15 residues. V shed 4 bases and J 3 bases; nucleotides not matched to a gene: 2. Germline V gene data show CDR1 as SGHRS and CDR2 as YFSETQ. The CDR3 nucleotides read TGCGCCAGCAGCCGGACTAGCGGGGGAACAGATACGCAGTATTTT. It is translated as CASSRTSGGTDTQYF. Filled out from reference TRBV5-1 and TRBJ2-3, the complete variable domain reads KAGVTQTPRYLIKTRGQQVTLSCSPISGHRSVSWYQQTPGQGLQFLFEYFSETQRNKGNFPGRFSGRQFSNSRSEMNVSTLELGDSALYLCASSRTSGGTDTQYFGPGTRLTVL.

In its sample, this clone was seen once. The rearrangement joins TRBV9 to TRBJ2-2; 7 nucleotides agree with TRBD1. From germline, CDR1 is SGDLS and CDR2 YYNGEE. CDR3 length equals 17 residues. J was trimmed by 0 bases and V by 4 bases; bases with no gene match: 9. The CDR3 DNA reads as TGTGCCAGCAGCTCTCCTACTGACAGGGCGAACACCGGGGAGCTGTTTTTT. This encodes CASSSPTDRANTGELFF.

The gene calls are TRBV19 and TRBJ2-1; 8 positions agree with TRBD2. The germline gives CDR1 LNHDA, CDR2 SQIVND (reference sequence). With 4 bases clipped from V and 7 bases from J, the junction kept 3 bases outside the gene matches. There are 13 residues in the CDR3. This chain's CDR3 is CASSSGTSNEQFF. As DNA, the CDR3 is TGTGCCAGTAGTAGCGGGACTAGTAATGAGCAGTTCTTC.

As for this clone: The junction and the germline gene differ at one end; a read error may be behind it. This sequence joins TRBV18 and TRBJ1-2, with TRBD1 identical over 9 bases. This CDR3 is built from 12 residues. Germline V gives CDR1 KGHSH, CDR2 LQKENI. The CDR3 DNA sequence: TGTGCCAGCTCACTGCCGGGACAGGGTCCCGCCTTC. This gives the protein CASSLPGQGPAF. Supplemented by reference TRBV18 and TRBJ1-2, the full variable domain reads NAGVMQNPRHLVRRRGQEARLRCSPMKGHSHVYWYRQLPEEGLKFMVYLQKENIIDESGMPKERFSAEFPKEGPSILRIQQVVRGDSAAYFCASSLPGQGPAFGSGTRLTVV.

The chain carries TRBV10-1 and TRBJ2-1; 7 bases are shared with TRBD2. The CDR3 has 15 amino acids. Per germline, CDR1 WNHNN and CDR2 SYGVQD (reference sequence). V was clipped by 3 bases and J by 5 bases; unmatched bases: 7. The CDR3, as DNA: TGCGCCAGCAGTGACCCCACCGGGACTAACAATGAGCAGTTCTTC. Amino acids: CASSDPTGTNNEQFF.

The chain recombines TRBV4-1 with TRBJ2-2; 8 nucleotides line up with TRBD2. The CDR3 has 15 amino acids. CDR1 MGHRA and CDR2 YSYEKL come from the germline V gene. Losses at the gene ends were 4 bases for V and 3 bases for J; bases not matched to a gene: 4. The CDR3: CASSLAGGYTGELFF. For the CDR3, the DNA is TGCGCCAGCAGCCTCGCGGGGGGCTACACCGGGGAGCTGTTTTTT.

This sequence joins TRBV14 and TRBJ2-7, with D unclear. This CDR3 has 11 residues. V lost 4 bases to trimming and J lost 3 bases, with 4 bases between them. Germline V gene lookup returns CDR1 SGHDN and CDR2 FVKESK. CDR3 loop: CASSPGYEQYF. The CDR3 region has the DNA TGTGCCAGCAGCCCCGGCTACGAGCAGTACTTC.

The genes are TRBV9 and TRBJ2-7; 8 bases fit TRBD2. This CDR3 comprises 15 residues. Trimming removed 3 bases from V and 6 bases from J; junction bases left unmatched: 11. Germline V CDR1 and CDR2: SGDLS, YYNGEE. The CDR3 region is CASSETGTRGSEQYF. CDR3 DNA: TGTGCCAGCAGCGAGACCGGGACTAGGGGCTCCGAGCAGTACTTC.

There are a few counts of this clone. The chain carries TRBV19 and TRBJ1-5; 11 nucleotides align to TRBD1. Germline CDR1 is LNHDA and CDR2 is SQIVND (reference sequence). The CDR3 contains 16 residues. With 4 bases clipped from V and 6 bases from J, the junction kept 8 bases outside the gene matches. The DNA for the CDR3 is TGTGCCAGTAGTACGGGACAGGGGGTCGTTCGTCAGCCCCAGCATTTT. Its protein product is CASSTGQGVVRQPQHF.

This rearrangement joins TRBV6-5 to TRBJ2-1, with 12 bases aligning to TRBD2. CDR1 is MNHEY and CDR2 is SVGAGI in the germline V gene. Trimming cost V 6 bases and J 7 bases; bases outside gene matches: 7. The CDR3 covers 15 residues. The CDR3 DNA reads as TGTGCCAGCAGCATTACTAGCGGGGGGAGGAATGAGCAGTTCTTC. Residues: CASSITSGGRNEQFF.

Only one count was recorded for this clone. This chain links TRBV19 with TRBJ1-5, with a possible D match to TRBD1 (6 bases). Per germline, CDR1 LNHDA and CDR2 SQIVND (reference sequence). Deletions cut 3 bases from V and 7 bases from J, with 10 bases between. This CDR3 comprises 13 residues. CDR3 in DNA: TGTGCCAGTAGTATTGGGAGGGGGCAGCCCCAGCATTTT. It yields the protein CASSIGRGQPQHF.

The chain joins TRBV7-6 to TRBJ2-5; TRBD1 might be the D (6 bases). The V gene lost 4 bases and the J gene lost 5 bases, with 11 bases spanning the gap. CDR1 and CDR2 (germline): SGHVS, FNYEAQ. CDR3 size: 13 residues. CDR3 DNA sequence: TGTGCCAGCAGCTACGGACAGTTGGAGACCCAGTACTTC. Encoded protein: CASSYGQLETQYF.

This clone was observed a handful of times. The chain has TRBV11-2 and TRBJ1-1; D unresolved. V dropped 2 bases and J dropped 1 base, with 5 bases sitting between them. The CDR3 contains 13 residues. From germline, CDR1 is SGHAT and CDR2 FQNNGV. Here the CDR3 reads CASSLSRNTEAFF. The CDR3, as DNA: TGTGCCAGCAGCTTAAGCCGGAACACTGAAGCTTTCTTT.

This clone was observed a handful of times. The chain joins TRBV7-9 to TRBJ1-2; D is unclear. Trimming removed 4 bases at V and 6 bases at J, with 15 bases between. This CDR3 has 14 amino acids. Germline values: CDR1 SEHNR, CDR2 FQNEAQ (reference sequence). In nucleotides, the CDR3 is TGTGCCAGCAGCTCCGAGGCGCGGAGGGATGGCTACACCTTC. Its translation is CASSSEARRDGYTF.